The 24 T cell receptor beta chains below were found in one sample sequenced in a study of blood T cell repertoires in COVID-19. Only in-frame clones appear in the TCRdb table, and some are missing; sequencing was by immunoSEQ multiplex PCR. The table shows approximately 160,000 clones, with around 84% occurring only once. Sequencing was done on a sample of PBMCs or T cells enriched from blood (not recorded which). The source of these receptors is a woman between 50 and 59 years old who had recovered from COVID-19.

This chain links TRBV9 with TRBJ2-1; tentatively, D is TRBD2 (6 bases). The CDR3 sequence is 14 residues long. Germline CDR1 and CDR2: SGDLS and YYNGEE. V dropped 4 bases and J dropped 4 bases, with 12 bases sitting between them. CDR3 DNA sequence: TGTGCCAGCAGCTTCGGGACTGGGTACAATGAGCAGTTCTTC. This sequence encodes CASSFGTGYNEQFF.

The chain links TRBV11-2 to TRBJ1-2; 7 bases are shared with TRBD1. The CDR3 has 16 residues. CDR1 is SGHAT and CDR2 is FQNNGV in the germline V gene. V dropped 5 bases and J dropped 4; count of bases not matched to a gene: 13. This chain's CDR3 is CASSPRTGQNIYGYTF. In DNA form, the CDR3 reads TGTGCCAGCAGCCCCCGTACGGGACAGAACATCTATGGCTACACCTTC.

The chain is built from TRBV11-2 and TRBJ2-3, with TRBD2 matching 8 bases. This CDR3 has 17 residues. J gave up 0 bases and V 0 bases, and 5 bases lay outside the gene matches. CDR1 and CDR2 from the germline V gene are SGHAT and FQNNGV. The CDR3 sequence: CASSLESSGVSTDTQYF. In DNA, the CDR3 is TGTGCCAGCAGCTTAGAAAGTAGCGGGGTCAGCACAGATACGCAGTATTTT.

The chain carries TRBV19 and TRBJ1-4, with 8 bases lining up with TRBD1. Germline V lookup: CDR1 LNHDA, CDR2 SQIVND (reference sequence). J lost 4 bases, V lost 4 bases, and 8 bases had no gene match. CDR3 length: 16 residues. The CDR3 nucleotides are TGTGCCAGTAGTACGAGGACAGGGAAAAATAATGAAAAACTGTTTTTT. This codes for CASSTRTGKNNEKLFF. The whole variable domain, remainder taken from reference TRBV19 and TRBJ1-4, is DGGITQSPKYLFRKEGQNVTLSCEQNLNHDAMYWYRQDPGQGLRLIYYSQIVNDFQKGDIAEGYSVSREKKESFPLTVTSAQKNPTAFYLCASSTRTGKNNEKLFFGSGTQLSVL.

DNA for the CDR3: TGCGCCAGCAGCCAAACCGGACTAGCTGAGCAGTTCTTC. It yields the protein CASSQTGLAEQFF. The chain couples TRBV4-1 to TRBJ2-1, with 8 bases identical to TRBD2. This CDR3 has 13 amino acids. Germline CDR1 reads MGHRA; CDR2 reads YSYEKL. V dropped 2 bases and J dropped 9; count of bases not matched to a gene: 3.

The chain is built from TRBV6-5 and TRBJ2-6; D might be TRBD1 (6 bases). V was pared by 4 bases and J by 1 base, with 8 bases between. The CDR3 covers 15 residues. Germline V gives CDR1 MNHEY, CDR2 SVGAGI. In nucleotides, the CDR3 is TGTGCCAGCAGTTCAACAGGGTCTGGGGCCAACGTCCTGACTTTC. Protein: CASSSTGSGANVLTF.

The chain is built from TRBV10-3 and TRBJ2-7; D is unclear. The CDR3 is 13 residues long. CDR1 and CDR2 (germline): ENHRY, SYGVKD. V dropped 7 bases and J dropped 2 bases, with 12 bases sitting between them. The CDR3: CAIMSRIAYEQYF. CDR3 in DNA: TGTGCCATCATGTCTAGAATAGCCTACGAGCAGTACTTC.

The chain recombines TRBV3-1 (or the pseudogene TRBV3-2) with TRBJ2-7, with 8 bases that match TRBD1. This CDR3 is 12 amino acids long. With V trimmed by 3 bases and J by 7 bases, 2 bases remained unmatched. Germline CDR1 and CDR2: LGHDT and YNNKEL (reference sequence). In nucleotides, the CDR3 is TGTGCCAGCAGCCAGGACAGGGTTGAGCAGTACTTC. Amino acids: CASSQDRVEQYF.

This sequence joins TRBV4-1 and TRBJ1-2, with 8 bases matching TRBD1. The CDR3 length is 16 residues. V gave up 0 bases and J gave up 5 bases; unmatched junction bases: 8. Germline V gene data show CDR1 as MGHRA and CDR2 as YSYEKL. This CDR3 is CASSQDSGGDWYGYTF. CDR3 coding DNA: TGCGCCAGCAGCCAAGATTCAGGGGGCGATTGGTATGGCTACACCTTC.

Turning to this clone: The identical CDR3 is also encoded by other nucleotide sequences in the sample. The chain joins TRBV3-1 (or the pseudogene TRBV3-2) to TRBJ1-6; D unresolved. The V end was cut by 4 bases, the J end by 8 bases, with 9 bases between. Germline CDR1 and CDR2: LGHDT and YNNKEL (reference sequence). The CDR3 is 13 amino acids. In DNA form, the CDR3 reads TGTGCCAGCAGCCTTGCTCGCGATTCACCCCTCCACTTT. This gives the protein CASSLARDSPLHF.

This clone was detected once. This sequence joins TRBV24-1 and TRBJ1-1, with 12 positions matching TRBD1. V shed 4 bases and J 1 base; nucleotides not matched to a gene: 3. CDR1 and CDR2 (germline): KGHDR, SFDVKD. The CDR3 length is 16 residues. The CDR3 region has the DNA TGTGCCACCAGTGACCGGGACAGGGGGCGGAACACTGAAGCTTTCTTT. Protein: CATSDRDRGRNTEAFF.

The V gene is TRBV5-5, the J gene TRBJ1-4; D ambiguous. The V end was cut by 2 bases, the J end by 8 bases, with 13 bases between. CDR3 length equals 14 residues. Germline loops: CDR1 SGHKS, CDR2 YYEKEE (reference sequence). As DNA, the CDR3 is TGTGCCAGCAGCTTCGGAGGGTCCGGAGAAAAACTGTTTTTT. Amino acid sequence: CASSFGGSGEKLFF.

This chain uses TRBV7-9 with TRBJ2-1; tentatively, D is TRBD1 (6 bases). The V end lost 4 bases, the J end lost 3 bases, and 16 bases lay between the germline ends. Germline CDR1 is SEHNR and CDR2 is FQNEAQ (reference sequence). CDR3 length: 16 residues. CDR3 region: CASSSWRQGHYNEQFF. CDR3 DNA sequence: TGTGCCAGCAGCTCATGGAGGCAGGGACACTACAATGAGCAGTTCTTC.

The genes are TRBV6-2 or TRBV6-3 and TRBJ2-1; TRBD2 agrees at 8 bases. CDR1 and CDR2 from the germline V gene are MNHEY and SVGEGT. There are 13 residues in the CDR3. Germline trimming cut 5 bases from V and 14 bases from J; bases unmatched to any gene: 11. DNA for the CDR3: TGTGCCAGCAGTGTTGTGGGGCGGGGGGAGGAGTTCTTC. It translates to CASSVVGRGEEFF.

The CDR3 coding sequence is TGTGCCAGCAGTTTTAGCGTAAAGACCCAGTACTTC. Translation gives CASSFSVKTQYF. The V and J genes are TRBV6-2 or TRBV6-3 and TRBJ2-5; D perhaps matches TRBD2 (5 bases). V was trimmed by 4 bases and J by 6 bases, leaving 9 bases between them. The germline gives CDR1 MNHEY, CDR2 SVGEGT. The CDR3 extends over 12 amino acids.

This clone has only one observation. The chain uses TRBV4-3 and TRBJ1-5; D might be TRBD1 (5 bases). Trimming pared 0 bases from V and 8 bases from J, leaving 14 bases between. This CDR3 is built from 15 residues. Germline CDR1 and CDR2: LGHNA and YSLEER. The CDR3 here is CASSQDLQDDKPQHF. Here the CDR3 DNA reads TGCGCCAGCAGCCAAGATCTACAGGATGATAAGCCCCAGCATTTT.

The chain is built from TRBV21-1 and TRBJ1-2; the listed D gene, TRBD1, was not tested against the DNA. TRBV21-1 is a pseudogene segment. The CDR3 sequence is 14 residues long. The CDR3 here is CASSKWDRENGYTF. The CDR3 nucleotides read TGTGCCAGCAGCAAATGGGACAGGGAGAATGGCTACACCTTC.

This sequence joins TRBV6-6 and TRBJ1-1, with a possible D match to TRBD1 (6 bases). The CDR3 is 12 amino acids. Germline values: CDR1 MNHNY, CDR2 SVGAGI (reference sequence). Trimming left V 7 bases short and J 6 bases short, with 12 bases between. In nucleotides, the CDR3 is TGTGCCAGCAAAGGGGGTGGCGCTGAAGCTTTCTTT. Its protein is CASKGGGAEAFF.

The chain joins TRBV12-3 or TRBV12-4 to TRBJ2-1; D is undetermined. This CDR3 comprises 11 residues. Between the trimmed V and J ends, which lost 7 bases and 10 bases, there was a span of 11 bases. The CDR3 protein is CASTQRREQFF. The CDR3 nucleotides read TGTGCCAGCACCCAGCGAAGGGAGCAGTTCTTC.

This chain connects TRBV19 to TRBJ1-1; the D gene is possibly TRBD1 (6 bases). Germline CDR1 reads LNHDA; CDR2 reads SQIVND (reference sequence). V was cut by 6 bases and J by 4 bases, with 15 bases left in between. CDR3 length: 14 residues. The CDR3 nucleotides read TGTGCCAGTAGCCAACAGGGTCGAGGCACTGAAGCTTTCTTT. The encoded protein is CASSQQGRGTEAFF.

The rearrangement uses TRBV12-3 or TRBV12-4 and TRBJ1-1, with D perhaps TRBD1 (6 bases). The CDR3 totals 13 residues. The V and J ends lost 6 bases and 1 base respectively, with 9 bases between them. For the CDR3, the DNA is TGTGCCAGCAGGGGGGCGGAGAACACTGAAGCTTTCTTT. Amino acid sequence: CASRGAENTEAFF.

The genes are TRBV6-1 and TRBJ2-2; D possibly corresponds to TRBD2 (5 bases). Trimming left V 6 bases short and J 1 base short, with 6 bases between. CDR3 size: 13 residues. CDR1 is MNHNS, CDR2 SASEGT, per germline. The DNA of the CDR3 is TGTGCCAGCAGAGGACTGAACACCGGGGAGCTGTTTTTT. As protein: CASRGLNTGELFF.

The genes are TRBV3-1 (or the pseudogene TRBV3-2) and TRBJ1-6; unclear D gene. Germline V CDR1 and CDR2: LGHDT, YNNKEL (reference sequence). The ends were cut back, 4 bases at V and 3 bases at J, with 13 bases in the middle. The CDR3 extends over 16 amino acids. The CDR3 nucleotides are TGTGCCAGCAGCCCCCGACCGACACTCTATAATTCACCCCTCCACTTT. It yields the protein CASSPRPTLYNSPLHF.

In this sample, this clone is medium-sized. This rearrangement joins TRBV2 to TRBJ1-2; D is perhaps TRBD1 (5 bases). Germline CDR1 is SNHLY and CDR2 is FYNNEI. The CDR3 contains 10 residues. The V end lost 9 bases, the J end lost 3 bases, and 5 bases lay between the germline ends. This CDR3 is CARQDYGYTF. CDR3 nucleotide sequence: TGTGCCAGACAGGACTATGGCTACACCTTC.